This T cell receptor beta chain appears in the sequencing data of a study of beta chain features in type 1 diabetes. Study-wide results and limits: A moderate, significant TCRB CDR3 shortening appeared in type 1 diabetes across four CD4+ subsets.

This clone has more than one count but fewer than ten. Its cognate antigen is unknown. The study reverse transcribed the entire isolated RNA, so it sequenced expressed TCRB transcripts. Measured with immunoSEQ multiplex PCR; TCRdb has only the in-frame clones, and not every one. The sample includes about 47,000 clones, roughly 40% of them seen just once. With V trimmed by 8 bases and J by 7 bases, 3 bases remained unmatched. The CDR3 length is 12 residues. Germline-derived CDR1 and CDR2 are MDHEN and SYDVKM. This receptor was identified in a man between 25 and 39 years old with type 1 diabetes. J is TRBJ2-7 and V is TRBV28, with 12 bases matching TRBD1. Sequencing input: stem cell memory CD4+ T cells from blood. The CDR3 coding sequence is TGTGCCAGCCGGGACAGGGGGCGGGAGCAGTACTTC. Translation: CASRDRGREQYF.